The 2 T cell receptor beta chains below were found in one sample sequenced in a study of T-cell memory formation after mild COVID-19. MiXCR, applied by TCRdb to the 5' RACE reads, yields one record per CDR3 protein. The data contain roughly 320,000 distinct CDR3 sequences, over 25% of them seen just once; the ten biggest clones take up approximately 13%. Source material: PBMCs or a T cell subset sorted from them (not recorded which). The receptors originated from an adult woman who had mild COVID-19 (a few samples of this study predate the infection). Cell type and time point are not known.

The V call is TRBV7-3, the J call TRBJ2-2; D possibly uses TRBD1 or TRBD2 (5 bases each). V dropped 1 base and J dropped 4 bases, with 10 bases sitting between them. Germline loops: CDR1 SGHTA, CDR2 FQGTGA. This CDR3 comprises 15 residues. DNA of the CDR3: TGTGCCAGCAGCTTAAGGGGGATCGGCACCGGGGAGCTGTTTTTT. Translating it yields CASSLRGIGTGELFF.

This clonotype was observed a handful of times. The gene calls are TRBV7-2 and TRBJ2-7; D might be TRBD1 (5 bases). CDR1 SGHTA and CDR2 FQGNSA come from the germline V gene. Trimming removed 5 bases at V and 3 bases at J, with 8 bases between. The CDR3 length is 12 residues. As DNA, the CDR3 is TGTGCCAGCAGCCAACAGGTCTACGAGCAGTACTTC. It codes for CASSQQVYEQYF.